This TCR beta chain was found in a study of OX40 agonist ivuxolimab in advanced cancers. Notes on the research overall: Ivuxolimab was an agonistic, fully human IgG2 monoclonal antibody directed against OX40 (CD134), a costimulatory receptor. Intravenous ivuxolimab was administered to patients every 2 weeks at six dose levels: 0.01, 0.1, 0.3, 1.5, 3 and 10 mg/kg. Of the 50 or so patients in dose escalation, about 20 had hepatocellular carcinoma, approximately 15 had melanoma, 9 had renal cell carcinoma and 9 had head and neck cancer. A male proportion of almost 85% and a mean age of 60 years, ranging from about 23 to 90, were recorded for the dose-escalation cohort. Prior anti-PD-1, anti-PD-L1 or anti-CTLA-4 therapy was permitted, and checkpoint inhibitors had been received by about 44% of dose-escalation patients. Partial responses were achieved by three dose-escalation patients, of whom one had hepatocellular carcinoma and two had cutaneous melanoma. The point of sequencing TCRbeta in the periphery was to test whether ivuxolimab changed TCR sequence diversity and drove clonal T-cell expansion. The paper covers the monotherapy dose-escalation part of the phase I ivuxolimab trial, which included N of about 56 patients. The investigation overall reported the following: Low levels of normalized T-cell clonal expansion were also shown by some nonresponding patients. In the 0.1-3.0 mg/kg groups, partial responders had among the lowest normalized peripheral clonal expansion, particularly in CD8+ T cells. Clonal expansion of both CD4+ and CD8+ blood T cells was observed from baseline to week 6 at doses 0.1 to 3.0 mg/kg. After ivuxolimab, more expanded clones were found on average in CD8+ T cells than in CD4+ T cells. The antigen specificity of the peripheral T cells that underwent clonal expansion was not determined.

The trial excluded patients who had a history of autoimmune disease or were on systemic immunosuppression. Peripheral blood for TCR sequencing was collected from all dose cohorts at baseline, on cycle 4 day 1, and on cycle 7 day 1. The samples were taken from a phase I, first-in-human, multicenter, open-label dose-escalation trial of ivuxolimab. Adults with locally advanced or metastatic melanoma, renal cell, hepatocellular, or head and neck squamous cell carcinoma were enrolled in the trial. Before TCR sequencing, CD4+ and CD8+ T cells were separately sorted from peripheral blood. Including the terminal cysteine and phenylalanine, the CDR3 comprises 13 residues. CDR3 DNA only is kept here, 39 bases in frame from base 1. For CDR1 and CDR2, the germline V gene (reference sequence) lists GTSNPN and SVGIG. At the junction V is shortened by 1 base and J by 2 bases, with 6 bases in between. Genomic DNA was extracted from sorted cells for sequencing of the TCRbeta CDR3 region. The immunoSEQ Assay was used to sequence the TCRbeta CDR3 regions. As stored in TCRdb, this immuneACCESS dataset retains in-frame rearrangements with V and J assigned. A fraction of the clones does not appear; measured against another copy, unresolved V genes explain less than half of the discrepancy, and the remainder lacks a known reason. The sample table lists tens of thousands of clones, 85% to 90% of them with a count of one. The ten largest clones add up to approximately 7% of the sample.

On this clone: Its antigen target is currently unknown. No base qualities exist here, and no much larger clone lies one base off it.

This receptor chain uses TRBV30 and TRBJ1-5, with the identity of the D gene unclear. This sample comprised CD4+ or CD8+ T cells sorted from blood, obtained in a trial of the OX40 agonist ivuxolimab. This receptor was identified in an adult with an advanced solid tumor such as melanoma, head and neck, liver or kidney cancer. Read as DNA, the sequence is TGTGCCTGGAGTGGGACGGGCAATCAGCCCCAGCATTTT. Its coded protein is CAWSGTGNQPQHF.